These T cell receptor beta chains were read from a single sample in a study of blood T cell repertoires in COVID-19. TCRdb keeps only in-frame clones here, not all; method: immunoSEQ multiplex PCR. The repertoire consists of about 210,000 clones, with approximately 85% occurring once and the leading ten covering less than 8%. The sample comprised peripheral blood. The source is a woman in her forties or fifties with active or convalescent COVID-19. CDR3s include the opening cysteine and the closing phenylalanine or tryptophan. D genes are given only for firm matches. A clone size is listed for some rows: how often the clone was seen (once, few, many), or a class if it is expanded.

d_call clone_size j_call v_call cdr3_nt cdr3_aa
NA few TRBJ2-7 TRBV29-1 TGCAGCGTTGAAGGTCGCGGCGGGAAACACGAGCAGTACTTC CSVEGRGGKHEQYF
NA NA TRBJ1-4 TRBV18 TGTGCCAGCTCACCAGGTGGGAGTGCAACTAATGAAAAACTGTTTTTT CASSPGGSATNEKLFF
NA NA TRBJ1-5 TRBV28 TGTGCCAGCAGTTTGAGCCGATCGCATCAGCCCCAGCATTTT CASSLSRSHQPQHF
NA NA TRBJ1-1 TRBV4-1 TGCGCCAGCAGCGGCCCCACTAGTGGCACTGAAGCTTTCTTT CASSGPTSGTEAFF
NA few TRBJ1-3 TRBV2 TGTGCCAGCAGTTTTGACAGCCTGATCTCTGGAAACACCATATATTTT CASSFDSLISGNTIYF
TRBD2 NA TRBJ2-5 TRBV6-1 TGTGCCAGCAGTGACCCAAGGCGGGGGGGCCTTGGTGAGACCCAGTACTTC CASSDPRRGGLGETQYF
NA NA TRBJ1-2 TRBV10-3 TGTGCCATCAGAAACTCCGGCTATGGCTACACCTTC CAIRNSGYGYTF
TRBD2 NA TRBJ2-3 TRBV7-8 TGTGCCAGCAAATCAGTACTAGCGGGGGATACGCAGTATTTT CASKSVLAGDTQYF
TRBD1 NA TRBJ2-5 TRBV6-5 TGTGCCAGCAGCCCCCAACAGGACAGGGGGGAGACCCAGTACTTC CASSPQQDRGETQYF
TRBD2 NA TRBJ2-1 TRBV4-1 TGCGCCAGCAGACGGGGGAGCGGGAGTTCCTACAATGAGCAGTTCTTC CASRRGSGSSYNEQFF
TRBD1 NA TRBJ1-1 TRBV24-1 TGTGCCACCCAGGACAGGACAGGTACACCTGAAGCTTTCTTT CATQDRTGTPEAFF
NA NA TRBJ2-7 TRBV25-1 TGTGCCAGCAGTTCATACAGGGATCTTAGCGAGCAGTACTTC CASSSYRDLSEQYF
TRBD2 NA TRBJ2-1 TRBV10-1 TGCGCCAGCACCAGCGGGGGGGCCCCCCCCTACAATGAGCAGTTCTTC CASTSGGAPPYNEQFF
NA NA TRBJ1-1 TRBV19 TGTGCCAGTAGTTTGGGGAGTTATTTGGAAGCTTTCTTT CASSLGSYLEAFF
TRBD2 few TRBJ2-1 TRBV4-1 TGCGCCAGCAGCCATAATCCGACTAGCGGGTTTAATGAGCAGTTCTTC CASSHNPTSGFNEQFF
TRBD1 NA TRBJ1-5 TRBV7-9 TGTGCCAGCAGCACGGACAGGGGGCATCGAAACCAGCATTTT CASSTDRGHRNQHF
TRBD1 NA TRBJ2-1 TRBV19 TGTGCCAGTAGTACCCGGGGGACAGGCCAAGGGGAGCAGTTCTTC CASSTRGTGQGEQFF
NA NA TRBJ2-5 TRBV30 TGTGCCTGGAGCCTACAGGTAGAGACCCAGTACTTC CAWSLQVETQYF
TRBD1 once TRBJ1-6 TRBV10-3 TGTGCCATCAAGGGACAGGGGTATAATTCACCCCTCCACTTT CAIKGQGYNSPLHF
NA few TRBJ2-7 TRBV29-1 TGCAGCGTTGCGCCGCCGAGTCCCAACGAGCAGTACTTC CSVAPPSPNEQYF
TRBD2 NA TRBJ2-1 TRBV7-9 TGTGCCAGCAGCTTTCCGGGACTAGCGGGGGGGTACAATGAGCAGTTCTTC CASSFPGLAGGYNEQFF
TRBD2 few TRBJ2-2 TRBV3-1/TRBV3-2 TGTGCCAGCAGCCAAGGGACTAGCGGGATGAACACCGGGGAGCTGTTTTTT CASSQGTSGMNTGELFF
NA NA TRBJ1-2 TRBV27 TGTGCCAGCAGTTTAGGCGGGGGCTATGGCTACACCTTC CASSLGGGYGYTF
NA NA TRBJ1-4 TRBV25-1 TGTGCCAGCAGTGAATATACAGGGTTGGGAAAACTGTTTTTT CASSEYTGLGKLFF
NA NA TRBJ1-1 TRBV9 TGTGCCAGCAGCGTATCCAGCGGGAACACTGAAGCTTTCTTT CASSVSSGNTEAFF
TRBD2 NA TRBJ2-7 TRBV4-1 TGCGCCAGCAGGGACAGCGGGAGGAGACGATACGAGCAGTACTTC CASRDSGRRRYEQYF
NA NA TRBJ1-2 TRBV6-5 TGTGCCAGCAGTTACCGGAGTCCAGGGAAGAACTACACCTTC CASSYRSPGKNYTF
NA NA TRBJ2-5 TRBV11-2 TGTGCCAGCAGCAGAGGGGGAGAACTAGACTTC CASSRGGELDF
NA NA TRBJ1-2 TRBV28 TGTGCCAGCAAAACAGGGAACTATGGCTACACCTTC CASKTGNYGYTF
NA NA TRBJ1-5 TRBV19 TGTGCCAGTAGTATTCCCCCAGGCAATCAGCCCCAGCATTTT CASSIPPGNQPQHF
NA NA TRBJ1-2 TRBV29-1 TGCAGCCTAAGAGGGCCCAACTATGGCTACACCTTC CSLRGPNYGYTF
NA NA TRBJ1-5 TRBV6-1 TGTGCCAGCAGTGAACGGGTCCCCCAGCATTTT CASSERVPQHF
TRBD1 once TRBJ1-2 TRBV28 TGTGCCAGCAGTTTAGATCCCCCGGGACAGGGAGGTGGCTACACCTTC CASSLDPPGQGGGYTF
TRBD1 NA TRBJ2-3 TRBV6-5 TGTGCCAGCAGTTACGCATTACAGGGGACAGATACGCAGTATTTT CASSYALQGTDTQYF
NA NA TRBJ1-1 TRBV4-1 TGCGCCAGCAGCCAAGAAGGCAGGGCGAGCACTGAAGCTTTCTTT CASSQEGRASTEAFF
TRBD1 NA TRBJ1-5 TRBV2 TGTGCCAGCAGGGAAACAGGGGGCGCGGGTCAGCCCCAGCATTTT CASRETGGAGQPQHF
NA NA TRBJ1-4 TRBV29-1 TGCAGCGTCCCTTCGGGTGCAACTAATGAAAAACTGTTTTTT CSVPSGATNEKLFF
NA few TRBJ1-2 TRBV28 TGTGCCAGCAGCCCCACGGGGGGCAATGGCTACACCTTC CASSPTGGNGYTF
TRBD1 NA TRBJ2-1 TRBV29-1 TGCAGCGTTCGGTCTAGGGGGCCAACTGGTGGTGAGCAGTTCTTC CSVRSRGPTGGEQFF
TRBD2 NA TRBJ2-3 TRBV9 TGTGCCAGCAGTGCTAGCGGGACGGGGTATACGCAGTATTTT CASSASGTGYTQYF
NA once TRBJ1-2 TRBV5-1 TGCGCCAGCAGCCCCGACAGCGCCTATGGCTACACCTTC CASSPDSAYGYTF
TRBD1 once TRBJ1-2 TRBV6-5 TGTGCCAGCAGCCGGACAGGGGTTGGCTATGGCTACACCTTC CASSRTGVGYGYTF
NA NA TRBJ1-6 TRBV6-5 TGTGCCAGCAGTTACTCGAGGCTCGGGGATTCACCCCTCCACTTT CASSYSRLGDSPLHF
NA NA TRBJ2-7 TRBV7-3 TGTGCCAGCAGCTTCTGGGGCTTACACGAGCAGTACTTC CASSFWGLHEQYF
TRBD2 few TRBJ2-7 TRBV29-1 TGCAGCGTTGTGGGGACTATCTACGAGCAGTACTTC CSVVGTIYEQYF
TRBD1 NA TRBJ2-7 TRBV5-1 TGCGCCAGCAGCCTAATCCCCGGGACAGGGGCCTACGAGCAGTACTTC CASSLIPGTGAYEQYF